Below are 23 T cell receptor beta chains sequenced from a single sample in a study of T cells in Graves' hyperthyroidism and ophthalmopathy. RNA transcripts yielded amplified TCR beta CDR3 regions. An initial round of RT-PCR targeting the TCR CDR3 relied on the HTBI primer set. Via MiXCR, TCRdb re-called the multiplex PCR reads, giving one row per CDR3 protein. The sample gives hundreds of thousands of distinct CDR3 sequences, roughly 18% of which show up once; roughly 44% is in the top ten. Sequences were obtained from blood. The receptors shown here come from a middle-aged man with Graves' hyperthyroidism.

The V and J genes are TRBV5-1 and TRBJ2-3; 8 bases line up with TRBD2. J lost 3 bases, V lost 4 bases, and 10 bases had no gene match. Germline CDR1 is SGHRS and CDR2 is YFSETQ. The CDR3 is 16 residues long. In nucleotides, the CDR3 is TGCGCCAGCAGCAAAACCGGGACTAGGGGTACAGATACGCAGTATTTT. Residues: CASSKTGTRGTDTQYF.

Concerning this clonotype itself: A much bigger clone sits one base away, suggesting this may be a read error. V and J are TRBV12-3 or TRBV12-4 and TRBJ1-1; 8 bases line up with TRBD1. The CDR3 contains 13 residues. J gave up 6 bases and V 8 bases, and 8 bases lay outside the gene matches. The CDR3 here is CASGQGAVAEAFF. Written as DNA, the CDR3 is TGTGCCAGCGGTCAGGGGGCGGTAGCTGAAGCTTTCTTT.

This clonotype was recorded many times. J is TRBJ2-5 and V is TRBV11-2; D possibly corresponds to TRBD1 (6 bases). Germline V gives CDR1 SGHAT, CDR2 FQNNGV. The ends were cut back, 5 bases at V and 2 bases at J, with 9 bases in the middle. The CDR3 sequence is 13 residues long. CDR3 DNA sequence: TGTGCCAGCAGCAACGGACAGCAAGAGACCCAGTACTTC. Its translation is CASSNGQQETQYF.

This clonotype showed up many times. The chain has TRBV14 and TRBJ1-1; unclear D gene. Trimming removed 0 bases at V and 7 bases at J, with 9 bases between. Germline lookup yields CDR1 SGHDN and CDR2 FVKESK. The CDR3 totals 13 residues. The CDR3 sequence is CASSQDRGFEAFF. The CDR3 DNA reads as TGTGCCAGCAGCCAAGATCGGGGATTTGAAGCTTTCTTT.

This chain connects TRBV10-3 to TRBJ1-4; 8 nucleotides align to TRBD1. The J segment lost 4 bases and the V segment lost 0 bases, leaving 7 bases of the junction unmatched. Per the germline V gene, CDR1 is ENHRY and CDR2 is SYGVKD. This CDR3 contains 17 residues. CDR3 sequence reads: CAISESAGQGINEKLFF. The DNA of the CDR3 is TGTGCCATCAGTGAGTCTGCCGGACAGGGCATTAATGAAAAACTGTTTTTT.

This clonotype has at least ten counts. The chain carries TRBV12-3 or TRBV12-4 and TRBJ1-2, with D perhaps matching TRBD1 (6 bases). V was shortened by 5 bases and J by 4 bases, with 11 bases between the two germline ends. CDR3 length: 13 amino acids. The CDR3 bases are TGTGCCAGCAGTGAAGGACAGTCCTATGGCTACACCTTC. Protein product: CASSEGQSYGYTF.

At least ten counts were recorded for this clonotype. The chain couples TRBV3-1 to TRBJ2-3; tentative D call: TRBD2 (6 bases). The CDR3 totals 17 residues. V was pared by 5 bases and J by 1 base, with 19 bases between. Germline CDR1 is LGHDT and CDR2 is YNNKEL (reference sequence). CDR3 sequence (DNA): TGTGCCAGCAGCGATATCCTAACTAGCAGGCGCACAGATACGCAGTATTTT. As protein: CASSDILTSRRTDTQYF.

The table lists this clonotype with many counts. This chain uses TRBV7-2 with TRBJ1-2, with D possibly matching TRBD1 (5 bases). The CDR3 is 14 amino acids. Deletions cut 0 bases from V and 5 bases from J, with 10 bases between. Germline values: CDR1 SGHTA, CDR2 FQGNSA. Here the CDR3 reads CASSLAPGPYGYTF. As DNA, the CDR3 is TGTGCCAGCAGCTTAGCGCCGGGACCATATGGCTACACCTTC.

This clonotype came up many times. The V gene is TRBV5-1, the J gene TRBJ1-2; D gene ambiguous. The CDR3 sequence is 13 residues long. Germline assignment: CDR1 SGHRS and CDR2 YFSETQ. Between the trimmed V and J ends, which lost 4 bases and 7 bases, there was a span of 14 bases. The CDR3 sequence is CASSHEDRGGYTF. CDR3 nucleotides: TGCGCCAGCAGCCACGAGGACCGCGGTGGCTACACCTTC.

The chain combines TRBV5-1 with TRBJ2-3; 7 positions match TRBD2. CDR1 SGHRS and CDR2 YFSETQ come from the germline V gene. Trimming removed 0 bases from V and 6 bases from J; junction bases left unmatched: 4. This CDR3 is 14 amino acids long. CDR3 residues: CASSLDSGEDTQYF. The CDR3, as DNA: TGCGCCAGCAGCTTGGACAGCGGGGAGGATACGCAGTATTTT.

This clonotype was seen repeatedly, ten times or more. The V and J genes are TRBV3-1 and TRBJ1-5, with no clear D. Trimming removed 5 bases at V and 5 bases at J, with 7 bases between. This CDR3 region has 12 residues. The germline gives CDR1 LGHDT, CDR2 YNNKEL (reference sequence). The CDR3 DNA is TGTGCCAGCAGCGGGCCCCATCAGCCCCAGCATTTT. Encoded protein: CASSGPHQPQHF.

V is TRBV29-1 and J is TRBJ2-7; 15 bases align to TRBD2. The germline V gene has CDR1 SQVTM and CDR2 ANQGSEA. V lost 6 bases and J lost 0; bases outside the gene matches: 3. CDR3 length: 15 residues. The CDR3: CSVRTSGRASYEQYF. CDR3 in DNA: TGCAGCGTCCGGACTAGCGGGAGGGCCTCCTACGAGCAGTACTTC.

This clonotype came up a few times. The genes are TRBV19 and TRBJ2-3; TRBD2 agrees at 7 bases. Germline CDR1 reads LNHDA; CDR2 reads SQIVND (reference sequence). This CDR3 is built from 14 residues. Trimming took 5 bases from V and 2 from J; bases not matched to a gene: 4. CDR3 loop: CASSPGLYTDTQYF. The DNA for the CDR3 is TGTGCCAGTAGTCCGGGACTATACACAGATACGCAGTATTTT.

The chain employs TRBV19 and TRBJ2-2; no reliable D call. The germline V gene has CDR1 LNHDA and CDR2 SQIVND (reference sequence). This CDR3 is 13 amino acids long. V was shortened by 1 base and J by 6 bases, with 6 bases between the two germline ends. DNA for the CDR3: TGTGCCAGTAGTATAGGTTACGCCGGGGAGCTGTTTTTT. Protein: CASSIGYAGELFF.

This clonotype was recorded at least ten times. This chain uses TRBV6-6 with TRBJ2-3; D remains ambiguous. Trimming removed 2 bases at V and 0 bases at J, with 9 bases between. This CDR3 comprises 15 residues. Germline values: CDR1 MNHNY, CDR2 SVGAGI (reference sequence). The CDR3 spells CASSYDPGSTDTQYF. The CDR3 nucleotides are TGTGCCAGCAGTTACGATCCTGGAAGCACAGATACGCAGTATTTT.

The rearrangement joins TRBV6-5 to TRBJ1-4; D not resolved. Per the germline V gene, CDR1 is MNHEY and CDR2 is SVGAGI. Trimming pared 0 bases from V and 7 bases from J, leaving 12 bases between. CDR3 length equals 15 residues. The CDR3 sequence: CASSYSFEGSEKLFF. The CDR3 DNA reads as TGTGCCAGCAGTTACTCTTTTGAAGGGAGTGAAAAACTGTTTTTT.

This clonotype was seen many times. The chain links TRBV5-1 to TRBJ1-1; the D is unclear. The V end lost 7 bases, the J end lost 0 bases, and 10 bases lay between the germline ends. The germline V gene has CDR1 SGHRS and CDR2 YFSETQ. The CDR3 has 13 amino acids. The CDR3 protein is CASQRRMNTEAFF. The DNA of the CDR3 is TGCGCCAGCCAAAGGAGAATGAACACTGAAGCTTTCTTT.

This clonotype has only a few counts. A much larger clone lies one base from this, so it may be a read error. The chain links TRBV7-8 to TRBJ2-1; 8 nucleotides align to TRBD2. Germline V gene sequence: CDR1 SGHVS, CDR2 FQNEAQ. This CDR3 has 15 amino acids. CDR3 coding DNA: TGTGCCAGCAGCTCCGGGGTAGCGGGGTTCAATGGGCAGTTCTTC. Translated, it gives CASSSGVAGFNGQFF.

This rearrangement joins TRBV4-3 to TRBJ2-3, with TRBD2 matching over 12 bases. Germline assignment: CDR1 LGHNA and CDR2 YSLEER. V shed 0 bases, J shed 5 bases, and the junction held 6 bases outside the gene matches. The CDR3 runs to 17 residues. The CDR3, as DNA: TGCGCCAGCAGCCAAGAGGCTAGCGGGGGGGCCCTAGATACGCAGTATTTT. Its protein product is CASSQEASGGALDTQYF.

The sample holds many counts of this clonotype. The chain combines TRBV27 with TRBJ2-5, with 7 bases lining up with TRBD1. Germline loops: CDR1 MNHEY, CDR2 SMNVEV (reference sequence). V shed 6 bases and J 3 bases; nucleotides not matched to a gene: 4. This CDR3 contains 13 residues. In DNA, the CDR3 is TGTGCCAGCAGATCCGGGACAGAAGAGACCCAGTACTTC. Amino acid sequence: CASRSGTEETQYF.

This clonotype was counted a few times. A much bigger clone sits one base away, suggesting this may be a read error. J is TRBJ2-1 and V is TRBV2; D unclear. Germline V lookup: CDR1 SNHLY, CDR2 FYNNEI. The ends were cut back, 8 bases at V and 4 bases at J, with 9 bases in the middle. This CDR3 has 12 amino acids. CDR3 DNA: TGTGCCAGCGGCGACAAATACAATGAGCAGTTCTTC. It specifies CASGDKYNEQFF.

Only a few counts were recorded for this clonotype. This rearrangement joins TRBV4-2 to TRBJ1-4, with 9 bases identical to TRBD1. The V gene's germline CDR1 is LGHNA and CDR2 YNFKEQ. CDR3 length: 14 residues. V was pared by 4 bases and J by 8 bases, with 5 bases of the junction left unmatched. CDR3 amino acids: CASSPDRGLEKLFF. The DNA for the CDR3 is TGTGCCAGCAGCCCCGACAGGGGGTTGGAAAAACTGTTTTTT.

The table lists this clonotype with many counts. CDR3 sequence reads: CSVRPAGGRSTEAFF. The CDR3 DNA is TGCAGCGTTCGCCCCGCCGGGGGGCGATCCACTGAAGCTTTCTTT. The chain couples TRBV29-1 to TRBJ1-1, with D tentatively TRBD1 (6 bases). Germline-derived CDR1 and CDR2 are SQVTM and ANQGSEA. Trimming removed 5 bases at V and 4 bases at J, with 20 bases between. The CDR3 totals 15 residues.